These 5 T cell receptor beta chains came from one sample sequenced in a study of OX40 agonist ivuxolimab in advanced cancers. The protocol was immunoSEQ multiplex PCR, while the TCRdb copy is restricted to in-frame clones and leaves out a portion. The table includes 55,000 to 65,000 clones, more than 85% detected once. The sequencing here drew on CD4+ or CD8+ T cells sorted from blood, taken in a trial of the OX40 agonist ivuxolimab. The receptors were gathered from an adult with an advanced solid tumor such as melanoma, head and neck, liver or kidney cancer.

The rearrangement uses TRBV5-4 and TRBJ1-1; D not certain. Germline CDR1 is SGHNT and CDR2 is YYREEE (reference sequence). Between the trimmed V and J ends, which lost 0 bases and 3 bases, there was a span of 0 bases. The CDR3 runs 11 residues. CDR3 nucleotides: TGTGCCAGCAGCTTGGACACTGAAGCTTTCTTT. This encodes CASSLDTEAFF.

This chain connects TRBV7-2 to TRBJ1-2; D unclear. The CDR3 runs to 12 residues. The germline V gene encodes CDR1 SGHTA and CDR2 FQGNSA. Trimming stripped 5 bases from V and 6 bases from J, with 10 bases between. The CDR3 DNA sequence: TGTGCCAGCAGCCCGTACAGTGATGGCTACACCTTC. Amino acids: CASSPYSDGYTF.

V usage is TRBV19 and J usage is TRBJ2-2; 8 bases are a match to TRBD2. The CDR3 is made up of 14 amino acids. The trim removed 3 bases at V and 5 bases at J, leaving 2 bases unmatched. The germline gives CDR1 LNHDA, CDR2 SQIVND (reference sequence). The CDR3 loop is CASSIREGTGELFF. Here the CDR3 DNA reads TGTGCCAGTAGTATCCGGGAGGGTACCGGGGAGCTGTTTTTT.

The sample holds one count of this clone. This chain connects TRBV6-1 to TRBJ1-4; D unclear. The germline V and J ends were trimmed by 2 bases and 7 bases, with 8 bases remaining between them. This CDR3 comprises 13 residues. Germline V gene sequence: CDR1 MNHNS, CDR2 SASEGT. CDR3 nucleotides: TGTGCCAGCAGTGAATCGCTGGGTGAAAAACTGTTTTTT. This translates into CASSESLGEKLFF.

This clone was counted once. The V and J genes are TRBV27 and TRBJ2-2; possible D gene TRBD2, 5 bases. V was trimmed by 2 bases and J by 7 bases, leaving 11 bases between them. The CDR3 has 14 amino acids. Germline V gene lookup returns CDR1 MNHEY and CDR2 SMNVEV (reference sequence). As DNA, the CDR3 is TGTGCCAGCAGTTTAGTTTCGGGGAGCGGGGAGCTGTTTTTT. It codes for CASSLVSGSGELFF.